The sequence of this T cell receptor (beta chain) was determined in a study of blood T cell repertoires in COVID-19. Study context: Researchers got acute and convalescent COVID-19 samples from the United States, Italy and Spain. The cDNA or gDNA used as material had been derived from T cells, B-cell-depleted T cells, or PBMCs.

The CDR3 spans 14 residues. Germline V gives CDR1 SEHNR, CDR2 FQNEAQ (reference sequence). Trimming took off 0 bases at V and 1 base at J, with 4 bases between the two ends. This clone was seen more than once but under ten times. Authors' data handling: Estimates of nucleated cell counts were drawn from the amplification of reference gene primers. Clones were read by immunoSEQ multiplex PCR, and TCRdb kept only the in-frame ones, dropping some. V, J and clone size derive from that table, while D and trimming were established from the DNA sequence. The sample carries under 85,000 clones, around 85% recorded once.

The receptor comes from a human donor in a cohort sampled during active COVID-19. The sequenced sample was peripheral blood. The chain links TRBV7-9 to TRBJ1-3; D call uncertain. The CDR3 region has the DNA TGTGCCAGCAGCTTAGCCAGATCTGGAAACACCATATATTTT. Its translation is CASSLARSGNTIYF.